This T cell receptor beta chain was captured by sequencing in a study of blood T cell repertoires in COVID-19. Study background: The United States, Italy and Spain supplied acute and convalescent COVID-19 samples. T cells, B-cell-depleted T cells, or PBMCs supplied cDNA or gDNA.

Followed longitudinally, the Seattle patients had been enrolled during active infection. This clone has only a few counts. V was trimmed by 5 bases and J by 3 bases, leaving 14 bases between them. The germline CDR1 and CDR2 sequences are SGHAT and FQNNGV. The CDR3 has 14 amino acids. As handled by the study authors: Reference gene primer amplification gave nucleated cell count estimates. Some clones are missing from TCRdb's copy, which holds only in-frame ones; the method was immunoSEQ multiplex PCR. The V and J calls and clone size were taken over from that table, and D and trimming were inferred from the DNA. This repertoire shows under 300,000 clones, roughly 90% found once; its top ten account for approximately 12%.

The chain employs TRBV11-2 and TRBJ2-7; TRBD1 is a possible D gene (6 bases). The receptor comes from a woman in her 30s with COVID-19, enrolled during active disease. Sequences were obtained from peripheral blood. In DNA, the CDR3 is TGTGCCAGCAGCCACATGGGGGCCGGCTACGAGCAGTACTTC. Its protein is CASSHMGAGYEQYF. Based on the CDR3 plus reference TRBV11-2 and TRBJ2-7, the full variable domain is EAGVAQSPRYKIIEKRQSVAFWCNPISGHATLYWYQQILGQGPKLLIQFQNNGVVDDSQLPKDRFSAERLKGVDSTLKIQPAKLEDSAVYLCASSHMGAGYEQYFGPGTRLTVT.